This T cell receptor beta chain was captured by sequencing in a study of CD8+ T cells in alopecia areata. Across the whole study: Treated patients received oral tofacitinib, 5 to 10 mg twice daily. Using the percentage of affected scalp area, treated patients' severity was scored.

Described treatment: oral pan-JAK inhibitor, 5-10 mg twice daily. Note on this clone: The antigen is not known.

The study's findings and limits: Lesional scalp, especially alopecia totalis/universalis, showed higher clonality than normal scalp.

In each case, RNA was isolated and then reverse transcribed into cDNA as the sequencing template. The repertoire was sequenced with immunoSEQ multiplex PCR; TCRdb's copy has only in-frame clones and lacks some. The table records about 170,000 clones, about three fifths of them present only once. The V segment lost 4 bases and the J segment 3 bases; nucleotides outside the gene matches: 3. The CDR3 extends over 13 amino acids. Germline-derived CDR1 and CDR2 are KGHSH and LQKENI. This chain connects TRBV18 to TRBJ2-7, with 7 nucleotides matching TRBD1. The specimen was CD4+ T cells sorted from blood, collected between weeks 55 and 65, from a patient treated with tofacitinib. The clonotype comes from a human donor with alopecia areata. The CDR3 sequence is CASSLGTDYEQYF. The CDR3 nucleotides read TGTGCCAGCTCACTCGGGACAGACTACGAGCAGTACTTC.